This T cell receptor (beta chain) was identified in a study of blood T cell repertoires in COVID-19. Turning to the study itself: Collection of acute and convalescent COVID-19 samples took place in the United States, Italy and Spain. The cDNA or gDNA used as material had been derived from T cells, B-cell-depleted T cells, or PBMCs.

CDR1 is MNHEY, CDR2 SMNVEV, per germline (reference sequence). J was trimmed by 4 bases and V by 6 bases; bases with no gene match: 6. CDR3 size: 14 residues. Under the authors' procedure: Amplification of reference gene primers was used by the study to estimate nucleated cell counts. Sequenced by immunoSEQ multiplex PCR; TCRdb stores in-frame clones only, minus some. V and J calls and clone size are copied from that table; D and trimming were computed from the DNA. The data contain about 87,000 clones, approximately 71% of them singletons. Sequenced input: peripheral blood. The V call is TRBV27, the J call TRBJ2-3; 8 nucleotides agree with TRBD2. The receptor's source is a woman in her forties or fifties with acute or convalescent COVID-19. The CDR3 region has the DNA TGTGCCAGCAGCGAGCGGGGGTGGGCAGATACGCAGTATTTT. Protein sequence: CASSERGWADTQYF.